This T cell receptor beta chain comes out of a study of T-cell reconstitution after alpha-beta-depleted transplantation in children. General study points: Elevated TCRbeta diversity at day 60 was traced, in some patients, to surviving recipient T cells and thymic progenitors. T-cell counts and diversity at one year post-transplant came mainly from newly produced T cells. At around two months after transplant, the alpha-beta T cells were reportedly derived from several hundred expanded clones that came from non-depleted graft cells.

The germline CDR1 and CDR2 sequences are SEHNR and FQNEAQ (reference sequence). The V end lost 2 bases, the J end lost 4 bases, and 12 bases lay between the germline ends. The CDR3 runs 15 residues. Preparation of the TCRbeta library involved a method that used unique molecular identifiers. TCRdb re-called the PCR reads through MiXCR, storing one row per CDR3 protein. Of around 250,000 distinct CDR3 sequences in the sample, about a quarter were seen once. This clonotype showed up just once. Its specificity is unknown. V gene TRBV7-9 combines with J gene TRBJ2-1; D gene uncertain. The source is a girl aged 2 to 9 with Fanconi anemia, due to receive a stem cell transplant. Specimen: PBMCs, collected before TCRalphabeta/CD19-depleted stem cell transplant. CDR3 in amino acids: CASSLLLVRYNEQFF. The CDR3 DNA sequence: TGTGCCAGCAGCTTATTACTCGTGCGATACAATGAGCAGTTCTTC.